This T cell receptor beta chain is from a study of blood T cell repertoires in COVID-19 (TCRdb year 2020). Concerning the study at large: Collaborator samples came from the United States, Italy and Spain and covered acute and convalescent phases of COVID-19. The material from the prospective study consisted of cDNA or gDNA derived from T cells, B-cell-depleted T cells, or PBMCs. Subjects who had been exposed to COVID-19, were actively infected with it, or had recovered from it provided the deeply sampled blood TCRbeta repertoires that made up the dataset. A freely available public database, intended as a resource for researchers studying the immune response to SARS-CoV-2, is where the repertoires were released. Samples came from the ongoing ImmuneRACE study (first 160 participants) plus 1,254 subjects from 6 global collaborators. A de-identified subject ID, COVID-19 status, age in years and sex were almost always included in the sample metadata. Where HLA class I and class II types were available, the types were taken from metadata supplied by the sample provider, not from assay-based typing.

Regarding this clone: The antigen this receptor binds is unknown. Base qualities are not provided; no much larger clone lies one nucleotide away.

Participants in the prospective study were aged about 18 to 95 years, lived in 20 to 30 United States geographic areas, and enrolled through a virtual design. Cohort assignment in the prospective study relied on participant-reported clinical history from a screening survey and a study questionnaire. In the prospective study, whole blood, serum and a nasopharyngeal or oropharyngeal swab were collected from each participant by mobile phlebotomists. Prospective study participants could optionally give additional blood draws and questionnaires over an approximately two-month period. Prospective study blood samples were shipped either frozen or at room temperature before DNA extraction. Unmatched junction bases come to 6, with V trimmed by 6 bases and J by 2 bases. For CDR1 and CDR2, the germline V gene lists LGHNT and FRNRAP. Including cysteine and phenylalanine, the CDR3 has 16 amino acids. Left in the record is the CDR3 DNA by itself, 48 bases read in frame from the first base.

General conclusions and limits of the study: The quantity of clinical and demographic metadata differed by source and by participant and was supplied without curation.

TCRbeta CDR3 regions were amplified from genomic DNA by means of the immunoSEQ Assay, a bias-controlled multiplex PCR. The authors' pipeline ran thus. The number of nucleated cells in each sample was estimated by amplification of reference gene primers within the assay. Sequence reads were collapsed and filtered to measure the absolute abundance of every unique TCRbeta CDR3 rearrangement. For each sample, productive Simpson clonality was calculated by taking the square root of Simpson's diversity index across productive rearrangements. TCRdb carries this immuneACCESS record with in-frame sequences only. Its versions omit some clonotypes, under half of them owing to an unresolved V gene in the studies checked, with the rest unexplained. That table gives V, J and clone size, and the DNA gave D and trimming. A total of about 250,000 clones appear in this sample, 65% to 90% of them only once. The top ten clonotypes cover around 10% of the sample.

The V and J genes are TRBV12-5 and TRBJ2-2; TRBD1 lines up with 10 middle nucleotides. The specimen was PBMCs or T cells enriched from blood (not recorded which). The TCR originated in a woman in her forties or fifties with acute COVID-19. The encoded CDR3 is CASGSGTGANTGELFF. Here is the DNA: TGTGCTAGTGGGTCCGGGACAGGGGCCAACACCGGGGAGCTGTTTTTT.